This T cell receptor beta chain was recorded in a study of shared clonotypes between healthy human individuals. Regarding the study as a whole: For naive CD4 cells, 5% to 6.5% of clonotypes were shared across a few donors.

The naive CD8 subset, CD45RO-negative cells positively selected for CCR7, excluded terminally differentiated effector memory CD45RA+ cells. Trimming removed 6 bases from V and 4 bases from J, with 9 bases in between. This CDR3 is 13 amino acids long. Germline CDR1 reads SGHNT; CDR2 reads YENEEA. In the authors' methods: Junction-only sequences produced by ImmunoSEQ had no quality scores, so filtering differed. TCRdb's table, derived via immunoSEQ multiplex PCR, lists solely in-frame clones and lacks some. That table furnishes V, J and clone size, whereas the DNA furnished D and trimming. The sample carries about 2.1 million clones, 85% to 95% recorded once. This clone was seen a single time. Its antigen is unidentified.

The specimen sequenced was naive CD8+ T cells from PBMCs. The receptor comes from a man aged 18 to 30 in good health. Some clones in this sample may be carry-over from other donors' samples. V and J are TRBV11-3 and TRBJ2-2; D perhaps matches TRBD1 (6 bases). This chain's CDR3 is CASSRTVTGELFF. The CDR3 DNA is TGTGCCAGCAGTCGGACAGTCACCGGGGAGCTGTTTTTT.